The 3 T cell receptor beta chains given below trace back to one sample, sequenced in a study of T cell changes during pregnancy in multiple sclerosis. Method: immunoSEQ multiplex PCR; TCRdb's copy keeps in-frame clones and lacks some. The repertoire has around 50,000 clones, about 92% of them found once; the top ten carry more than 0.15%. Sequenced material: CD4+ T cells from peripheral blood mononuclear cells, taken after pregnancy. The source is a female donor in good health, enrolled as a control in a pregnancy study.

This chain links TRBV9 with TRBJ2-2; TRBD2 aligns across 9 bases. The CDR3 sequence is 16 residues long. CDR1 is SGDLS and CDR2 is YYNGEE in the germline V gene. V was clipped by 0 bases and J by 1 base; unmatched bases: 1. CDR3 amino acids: CASSVGGGGNTGELFF. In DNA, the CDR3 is TGTGCCAGCAGCGTAGGCGGGGGGGGGAACACCGGGGAGCTGTTTTTT. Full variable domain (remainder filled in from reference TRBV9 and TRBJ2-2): DSGVTQTPKHLITATGQRVTLRCSPRSGDLSVYWYQQSLDQGLQFLIQYYNGEERAKGNILERFSAQQFPDLHSELNLSSLELGDSALYFCASSVGGGGNTGELFFGEGSRLTVL.

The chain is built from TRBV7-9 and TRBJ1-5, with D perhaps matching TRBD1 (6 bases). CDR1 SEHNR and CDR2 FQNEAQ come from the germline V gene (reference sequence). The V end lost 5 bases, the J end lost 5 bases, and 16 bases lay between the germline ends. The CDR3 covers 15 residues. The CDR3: CASSRGGGRDQPQHF. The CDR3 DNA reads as TGTGCCAGCAGCAGAGGGGGGGGTAGGGATCAGCCCCAGCATTTT.

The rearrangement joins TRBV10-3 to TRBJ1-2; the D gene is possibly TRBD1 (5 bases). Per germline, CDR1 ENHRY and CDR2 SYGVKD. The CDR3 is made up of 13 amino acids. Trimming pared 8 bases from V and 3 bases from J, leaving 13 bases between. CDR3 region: CAIGRQGDYGYTF. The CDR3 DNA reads TGTGCCATCGGCAGGCAGGGTGACTATGGCTACACCTTC.